The 20 T cell receptor beta chains in this list originate from one sample, sequenced in a study of shared clonotypes between healthy human individuals. TCRdb's table, derived via immunoSEQ multiplex PCR, lists solely in-frame clones and lacks some. Of approximately 1.4 million clones listed, under 99% were seen once; the top ten hold about 0.42%. Sequenced material: naive CD4+ T cells sorted from blood. The subset is: CD45RA+ positively selected. Receptors were obtained from a man aged 25-45 years in good health.

This clone came up once. The chain employs TRBV6-5 and TRBJ2-7; 11 nucleotides align to TRBD2. V shed 6 bases, J shed 3 bases, and the junction held 4 bases outside the gene matches. This CDR3 comprises 14 residues. The germline CDR1 and CDR2 sequences are MNHEY and SVGAGI. CDR3 coding DNA: TGTGCCAGCAGGCTAGCGGGAGGTGGCTACGAGCAGTACTTC. It specifies CASRLAGGGYEQYF.

V is TRBV28 and J is TRBJ2-6; maybe TRBD2 (7 bases). The CDR3 spans 18 residues. Germline CDR1 is MDHEN and CDR2 is SYDVKM. Trimming stripped 9 bases from V and 0 bases from J, with 21 bases between. The CDR3 nucleotides read TGTGCCAGTGGGATTAACACAGGGACTATCTCTGGGGCCAACGTCCTGACTTTC. Its protein product is CASGINTGTISGANVLTF.

CDR3 sequence reads: CASSSRAGELFF. Written as DNA, the CDR3 is TGTGCCAGCAGTTCCCGGGCCGGGGAGCTGTTTTTT. The chain recombines TRBV27 with TRBJ2-2; D remains ambiguous. The CDR3 covers 12 residues. Deletions cut 4 bases from V and 6 bases from J, with 6 bases between. Germline V gene data show CDR1 as MNHEY and CDR2 as SMNVEV (reference sequence).

The chain couples TRBV7-6 to TRBJ2-2; TRBD2 agrees at 14 bases. This CDR3 spans 17 amino acids. CDR1 is SGHVS and CDR2 is FNYEAQ in the germline V gene. The junction had 6 bases not matched to a gene; V was cut back by 4 bases and J by 5 bases. The CDR3 region is CASSSGLAGVRTGELFF. In DNA form, the CDR3 reads TGTGCCAGCAGCTCGGGACTAGCGGGAGTAAGGACCGGGGAGCTGTTTTTT.

V is TRBV5-1 and J is TRBJ2-2; no firm D call. The CDR3 extends over 15 amino acids. Trimming removed 0 bases from V and 1 base from J, with 7 bases in between. Germline CDR1 reads SGHRS; CDR2 reads YFSETQ. The CDR3 bases are TGCGCCAGCAGCTTGGATAGGATGAACACCGGGGAGCTGTTTTTT. It encodes CASSLDRMNTGELFF.

V usage is TRBV18 and J usage is TRBJ2-7, with a weak D call TRBD1 (6 bases). The germline V and J ends were trimmed by 1 base and 2 bases, with 21 bases remaining between them. Germline V gene sequence: CDR1 KGHSH, CDR2 LQKENI. This CDR3 region has 18 residues. CDR3 amino acids: CASSPLAANRAKTYEQYF. Here the CDR3 DNA reads TGTGCCAGCTCACCACTTGCGGCGAACAGGGCGAAGACCTACGAGCAGTACTTC. The whole variable domain, filled in from reference TRBV18 and TRBJ2-7, reads NAGVMQNPRHLVRRRGQEARLRCSPMKGHSHVYWYRQLPEEGLKFMVYLQKENIIDESGMPKERFSAEFPKEGPSILRIQQVVRGDSAAYFCASSPLAANRAKTYEQYFGPGTRLTVT.

V and J are TRBV4-1 and TRBJ2-7; D not certain. This CDR3 region has 15 residues. Deletions cut 7 bases from V and 6 bases from J, with 22 bases between. Germline V lookup: CDR1 MGHRA, CDR2 YSYEKL. CDR3 DNA: TGCGCCAGCACCGAGGAACACCTCTTCTGGGGCGAGCAGTACTTC. Its protein is CASTEEHLFWGEQYF.

This clone appeared a single time. The chain uses TRBV9 and TRBJ2-5; tentatively, D is TRBD2 (6 bases). Between the trimmed V and J ends, which lost 4 bases and 0 bases, there was a span of 10 bases. CDR1 is SGDLS and CDR2 is YYNGEE in the germline V gene. This CDR3 region has 14 residues. The CDR3 reads CASSPRGDQETQYF. The CDR3 DNA reads as TGTGCCAGCAGCCCCCGCGGGGACCAAGAGACCCAGTACTTC.

This clone showed up just once. V gene TRBV7-2 combines with J gene TRBJ2-1; 14 bases fit TRBD2. V shed 5 bases and J 4 bases; nucleotides not matched to a gene: 4. The CDR3 has 16 amino acids. Germline CDR1 and CDR2: SGHTA and FQGNSA. The CDR3: CASSRTSGRRYNEQFF. Written as DNA, the CDR3 is TGTGCCAGCAGCCGGACTAGCGGGAGGAGGTACAATGAGCAGTTCTTC.

This chain's CDR3 is CASSATHNEQFF. The CDR3 region has the DNA TGTGCCAGCAGTGCCACCCACAATGAGCAGTTCTTC. This chain links TRBV27 with TRBJ2-1; no firm D call. Germline CDR1 reads MNHEY; CDR2 reads SMNVEV (reference sequence). CDR3 length: 12 amino acids. The germline V and J ends were trimmed by 5 bases and 5 bases, with 7 bases remaining between them.

This clone was counted once. This sequence joins TRBV15 and TRBJ1-5, with no clear D. This CDR3 contains 17 residues. Between the trimmed V and J ends, which lost 1 base and 7 bases, there was a span of 20 bases. From germline, CDR1 is LNHNV and CDR2 YYDKDF (reference sequence). CDR3 amino acids: CATSRVGLWSLRQPQHF. CDR3 coding DNA: TGTGCCACCAGCAGAGTGGGCCTGTGGAGCTTACGGCAGCCCCAGCATTTT.

This sequence joins TRBV9 and TRBJ2-1, with 7 bases fitting TRBD2. Germline lookup yields CDR1 SGDLS and CDR2 YYNGEE. CDR3 length equals 14 residues. V shed 3 bases and J 9 bases; nucleotides not matched to a gene: 9. The CDR3: CASSALGRESEQFF. CDR3 DNA sequence: TGTGCCAGCAGCGCCTTGGGGCGGGAGAGTGAGCAGTTCTTC. The complete variable domain, with remaining parts taken from reference TRBV9 and TRBJ2-1, reads DSGVTQTPKHLITATGQRVTLRCSPRSGDLSVYWYQQSLDQGLQFLIQYYNGEERAKGNILERFSAQQFPDLHSELNLSSLELGDSALYFCASSALGRESEQFFGPGTRLTVL.

The chain is built from TRBV7-2 and TRBJ2-1, with 14 nucleotides matching TRBD2. Germline lookup yields CDR1 SGHTA and CDR2 FQGNSA. This CDR3 has 16 amino acids. V lost 5 bases to trimming and J lost 10 bases; unmatched junction nucleotides: 10. In nucleotides, the CDR3 is TGTGCCAGCAGCCGGGGGACTAGCGGGAGTTCAGGGGAGCAGTTCTTC. It encodes CASSRGTSGSSGEQFF.

The chain is built from TRBV5-1 and TRBJ2-3; TRBD1 is a possible D gene (6 bases). The CDR3 contains 13 residues. V was cut by 3 bases and J by 6 bases, with 11 bases left in between. The germline V gene has CDR1 SGHRS and CDR2 YFSETQ. CDR3 in amino acids: CASSSLTGDTQYF. The CDR3 region has the DNA TGCGCCAGCAGCTCGCTAACAGGGGATACGCAGTATTTT.

This clone was recorded only once. The V and J genes are TRBV28 and TRBJ1-1; D gene ambiguous. The CDR3 is made up of 15 amino acids. Germline-derived CDR1 and CDR2 are MDHEN and SYDVKM. Trimming shortened V by 4 bases and J by 3 bases, and 15 bases separated the two germline ends. The CDR3, as DNA: TGTGCCAGCAGTTCCGATCGTCGACGGGACACTGAAGCTTTCTTT. It codes for CASSSDRRRDTEAFF. Variable domain in full (rest from reference TRBV28 and TRBJ1-1): DVKVTQSSRYLVKRTGEKVFLECVQDMDHENMFWYRQDPGLGLRLIYFSYDVKMKEKGDIPEGYSVSREKKERFSLILESASTNQTSMYLCASSSDRRRDTEAFFGQGTRLTVV.

This chain joins TRBV7-6 and TRBJ2-5; 11 bases agree with TRBD1. V trimming: 1 base; J trimming: 0 bases; junction bases outside the gene matches: 4. CDR1 is SGHVS, CDR2 FNYEAQ, per germline. This CDR3 spans 17 amino acids. The CDR3 loop is CASSLGGTGGYQETQYF. The CDR3 DNA reads as TGTGCCAGCAGCTTAGGAGGGACAGGGGGGTACCAAGAGACCCAGTACTTC.

This chain uses TRBV27 with TRBJ2-5; D is possibly TRBD1 (5 bases). The V gene lost 5 bases and the J gene lost 3 bases, with 13 bases spanning the gap. Germline lookup yields CDR1 MNHEY and CDR2 SMNVEV (reference sequence). The CDR3 has 14 amino acids. CDR3 in DNA: TGTGCCAGCAGTCCGTTCGGACAAGAAGAGACCCAGTACTTC. Its translation: CASSPFGQEETQYF.

The V call is TRBV11-3, the J call TRBJ2-3; 9 bases agree with TRBD2. The CDR3 sequence is 14 residues long. Germline values: CDR1 SGHNT, CDR2 YENEEA. V shed 2 bases and J 7 bases; nucleotides not matched to a gene: 4. The CDR3 region has the DNA TGTGCCAGCAGCTTAAGTCTAGCGGGACATACGCAGTATTTT. Protein sequence: CASSLSLAGHTQYF.

V and J are TRBV2 and TRBJ2-5; 8 bases match TRBD1. CDR3 length: 14 residues. From germline, CDR1 is SNHLY and CDR2 FYNNEI. V shed 6 bases, J shed 3 bases, and the junction held 6 bases outside the gene matches. Here the CDR3 DNA reads TGTGCCAGCAGGGACAGGGCCGCGAAAGAGACCCAGTACTTC. As protein: CASRDRAAKETQYF.

In this sample, this clone turned up once. The CDR3 carries no conserved terminal phenylalanine or tryptophan, so it likely arises from a read error. It is unclear where the CDR3 begins or ends on the DNA, so no DNA is shown, and the CDR3 is as TCRdb lists it. The rearrangement uses TRBV6-1 and TRBJ1-2; the table calls TRBD1, which could not be checked here. 11 amino acids form the CDR3, both terminal residues included. Germline-derived CDR1 and CDR2 are MNHNS and SASEGT. The CDR3: CASSEAFEQGI.